This T cell receptor (beta chain) came from a study of tumor-infiltrating lymphocytes in oesophageal squamous cell carcinoma. TCRdb re-analysed the PCR reads in MiXCR, keeping a single row per CDR3 protein. Of some 15,000 distinct CDR3 sequences detected, around 47% appear once; the ten largest clones hold more than 40%. The CDR3 length is 12 residues. V lost 5 bases, J lost 6 bases, and 9 bases lay in between. Sequenced input: blood. This TCR was recovered from a male donor with esophageal squamous cell carcinoma. The V and J genes are TRBV12-3 or TRBV12-4 and TRBJ2-3; no clear D. The CDR3 here is CASSVLGDTQYF. The CDR3 DNA reads TGTGCCAGCAGTGTACTGGGGGATACGCAGTATTTT.